Shown below are 18 T cell receptor beta chains from a single sample sequenced in a study of cytomegalovirus exposure and HLA in healthy donors. Primers for the PCR totalled 60 Vbeta and 13 Jbeta. Profiling relied on immunoSEQ multiplex PCR, and the TCRdb table lists in-frame clones only, not all of them. The sample contains under 150,000 clones, around 84% of which appear only once. Input material: PBMCs. These receptor sequences come from a woman younger than 45 in good health and CMV-seropositive.

A note on this clone: Other DNA sequences within the sample encode an identical CDR3. The chain employs TRBV9 and TRBJ2-4; D possibly corresponds to TRBD2 (5 bases). The CDR3 has 14 amino acids. Trimming took off 0 bases at V and 5 bases at J, with 9 bases between the two ends. The germline V gene encodes CDR1 SGDLS and CDR2 YYNGEE. The CDR3 coding sequence is TGTGCCAGCAGCGTAGGCACAGCGGAAAACATTCAGTACTTC. Amino acids: CASSVGTAENIQYF.

This clone was seen only a few times. The chain links TRBV4-1 to TRBJ2-7; D perhaps matches TRBD1 (5 bases). Germline V gene data show CDR1 as MGHRA and CDR2 as YSYEKL. CDR3 length: 15 residues. V dropped 0 bases and J dropped 7 bases, with 16 bases sitting between them. The CDR3 bases are TGCGCCAGCAGCCAAGATGGGCCAGGGAATAGGGAGCAGTACTTC. Amino acids: CASSQDGPGNREQYF.

This chain joins TRBV4-1 and TRBJ2-4; a possible D gene is TRBD1 (6 bases). Germline loops: CDR1 MGHRA, CDR2 YSYEKL. The V and J ends lost 1 base and 3 bases respectively, with 16 bases between them. The CDR3 length is 17 residues. The CDR3 reads CASSQGGLLARKNIQYF. DNA for the CDR3: TGCGCCAGCAGCCAAGGGGGGCTCCTGGCCCGCAAAAACATTCAGTACTTC.

For this clone: The junction does not match germline at one end; this may be a read error. The V and J genes are TRBV7-9 and TRBJ1-1; D gene uncertain. This CDR3 has 12 amino acids. Germline V gene lookup returns CDR1 SEHNR and CDR2 FQNEAQ (reference sequence). CDR3 residues: CSSSSTDLEAFF. In DNA, the CDR3 is TGTTCCAGCAGTTCCACAGACCTAGAAGCTTTCTTT. The full variable domain, its missing parts supplied by reference TRBV7-9 and TRBJ1-1, is DTGVSQNPRHKITKRGQNVTFRCDPISEHNRLYWYRQTLGQGPEFLTYFQNEAQLEKSRLLSDRFSAERPKGSFSTLEIQRTEQGDSAMYLCSSSSTDLEAFFGQGTRLTVV.

This chain connects TRBV19 to TRBJ1-2; D is perhaps TRBD1 (6 bases). V lost 3 bases to trimming and J lost 7 bases, with 18 bases between them. This CDR3 is 15 amino acids long. Germline values: CDR1 LNHDA, CDR2 SQIVND (reference sequence). CDR3 sequence (DNA): TGTGCCAGTAGTATCCCGGGACAAGATGCGAGTGGCTACACCTTC. Encoded protein: CASSIPGQDASGYTF.

V and J are TRBV6-6 and TRBJ2-7; D may be TRBD2 (5 bases). The CDR3 runs 14 residues. Trimming took 6 bases from V and 4 from J, leaving 16 bases between them. Germline-derived CDR1 and CDR2 are MNHNY and SVGAGI (reference sequence). The CDR3 coding sequence is TGTGCCAGCAGGAGGACTTCCACCACATACGAGCAGTACTTC. Its translation: CASRRTSTTYEQYF.

For the CDR3, the DNA is TGTGCCTGGGCGGTGGAGGGAAAGACCCAGTACTTC. As protein: CAWAVEGKTQYF. V usage is TRBV30 and J usage is TRBJ2-5; TRBD2 might be the D (6 bases). The germline V gene encodes CDR1 GTSNPN and CDR2 SVGIG (reference sequence). Trimming stripped 5 bases from V and 6 bases from J, with 13 bases between. The CDR3 has 12 amino acids.

This chain links TRBV28 with TRBJ2-3; D is possibly TRBD2 (5 bases). V lost 3 bases, J lost 10 bases, and 11 bases lay in between. The CDR3 consists of 12 residues. Germline assignment: CDR1 MDHEN and CDR2 SYDVKM. In DNA, the CDR3 is TGTGCCAGCAGTTTGAGGGCAAGCTCGCAGTATTTT. Encoded protein: CASSLRASSQYF.

The chain combines TRBV15 with TRBJ1-1, with D uncertain. This CDR3 contains 12 residues. Germline loops: CDR1 LNHNV, CDR2 YYDKDF (reference sequence). Trimming stripped 0 bases from V and 10 bases from J, with 9 bases between. The CDR3 DNA follows: TGTGCCACCAGCAGAGATCGGTCAGGAGCTTTCTTT. Amino acids: CATSRDRSGAFF.

The V gene is TRBV19, the J gene TRBJ1-5; 7 bases map to TRBD1. The CDR3 is made up of 15 amino acids. CDR1 and CDR2 (germline): LNHDA, SQIVND (reference sequence). Trimming at V came to 7 bases and at J to 2 bases, leaving 8 bases not matched to a gene. DNA for the CDR3: TGTGCCAGTAATCTGGAGGGGGCGGGCAATCAGCCCCAGCATTTT. This encodes CASNLEGAGNQPQHF.

The chain uses TRBV7-2 and TRBJ1-2, with D perhaps TRBD1 (5 bases). V lost 3 bases and J 7 bases, leaving 12 bases between the germline ends. Germline CDR1 reads SGHTA; CDR2 reads FQGNSA. CDR3 length: 13 amino acids. The CDR3 spells CASSLAGLGGYTF. The CDR3 DNA sequence: TGTGCCAGCAGCTTGGCGGGACTGGGTGGCTACACCTTC.

The chain carries TRBV5-5 and TRBJ2-7; D possibly corresponds to TRBD2 (5 bases). The CDR3 runs to 14 residues. Trimming left V 4 bases short and J 6 bases short, with 17 bases between. The germline V gene encodes CDR1 SGHKS and CDR2 YYEKEE (reference sequence). CDR3 nucleotides: TGTGCCAGCAGCGGAGGCCCTAACAGCGGCGAGCAGTACTTC. Its translation: CASSGGPNSGEQYF.

The chain joins TRBV20-1 to TRBJ1-1; D is unclear. Trimming removed 6 bases at V and 5 bases at J, with 7 bases between. Germline-derived CDR1 and CDR2 are DFQATT and SNEGSKA (reference sequence). The CDR3 loop spans 10 amino acids. The CDR3 DNA reads as TGCAGTGCGAAGAGGACTGAAGCTTTCTTT. Residues: CSAKRTEAFF.

The chain employs TRBV7-3 and TRBJ2-1; 7 bases agree with TRBD1. V lost 2 bases and J lost 2; bases outside the gene matches: 3. From germline, CDR1 is SGHTA and CDR2 FQGTGA. The CDR3 is 15 residues long. DNA of the CDR3: TGTGCCAGCAGCTTAGGACAGGCCCCCTACAATGAGCAGTTCTTC. This translates into CASSLGQAPYNEQFF.

Turning to this clone: The junction shows a germline mismatch at one end, possibly a read error. The DNA for the CDR3 is TGCGCCGGCAGCCCGGGTTCGGGGAGCAATCAGCCCCAGCATTTT. This gives the protein CAGSPGSGSNQPQHF. The rearrangement joins TRBV5-1 to TRBJ1-5; D is unclear. This CDR3 has 15 amino acids. Germline V gives CDR1 SGHRS, CDR2 YFSETQ.

This rearrangement joins TRBV5-4 to TRBJ2-7; the D gene is possibly TRBD1 (5 bases). The CDR3 loop spans 15 amino acids. Germline CDR1 reads SGHNT; CDR2 reads YYREEE (reference sequence). Trimming took off 3 bases at V and 5 bases at J, with 18 bases between the two ends. The CDR3 DNA is TGTGCCAGCAGCTCCTCCAGGGTGCTGAGCCACGAGCAGTACTTC. Its translation is CASSSSRVLSHEQYF.

The CDR3 region is CSVGQGIYTF. CDR3 sequence (DNA): TGCAGCGTTGGTCAGGGAATCTACACCTTC. This sequence joins TRBV29-1 and TRBJ1-2; D may be TRBD1 (5 bases). CDR1 is SQVTM, CDR2 ANQGSEA, per germline. The CDR3 sequence is 10 residues long. Deletions cut 4 bases from V and 10 bases from J, with 10 bases between.

The chain carries TRBV5-5 and TRBJ1-4; the D gene is possibly TRBD1 (6 bases). The V and J ends lost 1 base and 7 bases respectively, with 14 bases between them. Germline V CDR1 and CDR2: SGHKS, YYEKEE (reference sequence). The CDR3 loop spans 15 amino acids. In DNA form, the CDR3 reads TGTGCCAGCAGCTTGATTCAGGGGCCGACTGAAAAACTGTTTTTT. Translation: CASSLIQGPTEKLFF.